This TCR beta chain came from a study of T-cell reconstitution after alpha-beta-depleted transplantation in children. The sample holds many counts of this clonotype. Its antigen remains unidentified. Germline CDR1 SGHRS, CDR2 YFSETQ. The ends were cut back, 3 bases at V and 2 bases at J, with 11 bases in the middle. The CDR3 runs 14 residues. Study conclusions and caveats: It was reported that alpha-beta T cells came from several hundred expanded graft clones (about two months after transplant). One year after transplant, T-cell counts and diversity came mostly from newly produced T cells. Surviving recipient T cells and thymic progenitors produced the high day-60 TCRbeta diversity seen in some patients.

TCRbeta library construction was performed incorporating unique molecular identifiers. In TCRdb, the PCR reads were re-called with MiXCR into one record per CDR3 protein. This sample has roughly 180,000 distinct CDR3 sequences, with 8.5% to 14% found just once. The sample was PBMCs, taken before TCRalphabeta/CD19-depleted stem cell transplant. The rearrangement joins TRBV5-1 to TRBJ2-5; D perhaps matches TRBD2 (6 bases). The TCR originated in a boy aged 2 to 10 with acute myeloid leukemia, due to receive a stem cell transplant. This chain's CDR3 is CASSWGSGQETQYF. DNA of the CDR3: TGCGCCAGCAGCTGGGGTAGCGGACAAGAGACCCAGTACTTC.